The 6 T cell receptor beta chains below were found in one sample sequenced in a study of control samples from healthy donors and cancer patients. Clones were sequenced by immunoSEQ multiplex PCR, and TCRdb holds only the in-frame ones, with some missing. In the table there are approximately 150,000 clones, about 90% of which are singletons. Material: PBMCs. These receptors all come from a man aged 50 or older with head and neck cancer.

J is TRBJ2-3 and V is TRBV5-6; 7 bases are a match to TRBD1. Germline V CDR1 and CDR2: SGHDT, YYEEEE. The CDR3 covers 16 residues. The V and J ends lost 4 bases and 2 bases, in that order; junction bases with no gene match: 10. CDR3 in DNA: TGTGCCAGCAGCGCCCGCTCGGGACAGAACACAGATACGCAGTATTTT. Translating gives CASSARSGQNTDTQYF.

The chain's CDR3 is CASSPGTGDHEQFF. The CDR3 coding sequence is TGTGCCAGCTCACCCGGGACAGGGGACCATGAGCAGTTCTTC. The chain has TRBV18 and TRBJ2-1; 10 positions match TRBD1. The CDR3 is made up of 14 amino acids. The V gene end was trimmed by 3 bases and the J gene end by 8 bases; junction bases not matched to a gene: 4. Germline-derived CDR1 and CDR2 are KGHSH and LQKENI.

This clone came up once. The chain joins TRBV19 to TRBJ1-5; no clear D gene. V was shortened by 4 bases and J by 8 bases, with 12 bases between the two germline ends. Germline V gene sequence: CDR1 LNHDA, CDR2 SQIVND (reference sequence). The CDR3 is 13 amino acids. CDR3 in DNA: TGTGCCAGTAGTAGGGCTTATGACGAGCCCCAGCATTTT. Its protein product is CASSRAYDEPQHF.

The chain couples TRBV3-1 (or the pseudogene TRBV3-2) to TRBJ1-2; no definite D call. Germline V CDR1 and CDR2: LGHDT, YNNKEL (reference sequence). The CDR3 is 13 amino acids. V was trimmed by 4 bases and J by 4 bases, leaving 10 bases between them. Here the CDR3 DNA reads TGTGCCAGCAGCCCCGACTCGGGCTATGGCTACACCTTC. This codes for CASSPDSGYGYTF.

This chain joins TRBV10-1 and TRBJ2-1; D is unresolved. V shed 3 bases and J shed 7 bases, with 13 bases lying between them. Germline-derived CDR1 and CDR2 are WNHNN and SYGVQD (reference sequence). The CDR3 has 14 amino acids. The CDR3 DNA reads TGCGCCAGCAGTGACCCGGGCGACTCTAATGAGCAGTTCTTC. Translating gives CASSDPGDSNEQFF.

Concerning this clone itself: The junction and the germline gene differ at one end; a read error may be behind it. The chain is built from TRBV7-7 and TRBJ2-5, with a possible D match to TRBD2 (7 bases). Germline-derived CDR1 and CDR2 are SSHAT and FNYEAQ (reference sequence). The CDR3 runs to 15 residues. Here the CDR3 DNA reads TGTGCTAGCAGCTCGACTAAGGGGGGGCAAGAGACCCAGTACTTC. The encoded protein is CASSSTKGGQETQYF.